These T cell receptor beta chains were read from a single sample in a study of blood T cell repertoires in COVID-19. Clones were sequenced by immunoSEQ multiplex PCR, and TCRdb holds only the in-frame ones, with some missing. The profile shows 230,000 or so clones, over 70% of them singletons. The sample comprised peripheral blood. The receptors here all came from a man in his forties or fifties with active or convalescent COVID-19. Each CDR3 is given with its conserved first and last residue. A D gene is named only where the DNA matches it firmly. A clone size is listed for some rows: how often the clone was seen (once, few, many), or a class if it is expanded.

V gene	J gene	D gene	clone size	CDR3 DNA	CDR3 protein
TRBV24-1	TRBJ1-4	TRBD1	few	TGTGCCACCAGTGATCCGGGACAGGGAGTTGAAAAACTGTTTTTT	CATSDPGQGVEKLFF
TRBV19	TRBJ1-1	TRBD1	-	TGTGCCACGACGCCCGGACAGGGCGTCACTGAAGCTTTCTTT	CATTPGQGVTEAFF
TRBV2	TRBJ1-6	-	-	TGTGCCAGCAGTGAATTGTCTTATAATTCACCCCTCCACTTT	CASSELSYNSPLHF
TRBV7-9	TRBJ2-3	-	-	TGTGCCAGCAGCTTAGTAGGCGGCCCAGATACGCAGTATTTT	CASSLVGGPDTQYF
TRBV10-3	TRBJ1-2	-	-	TGTGCCACCACTGGACAGAACTATGGCTACACCTTC	CATTGQNYGYTF
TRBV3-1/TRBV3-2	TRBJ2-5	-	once	TGTGCCAGCGAGCAAAGGGGAGGAGAGACCCAGTACTTC	CASEQRGGETQYF
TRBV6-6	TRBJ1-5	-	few	TGTGCCAGCAGTTACATGGAGGGCAATCAGCCCCAGCATTTT	CASSYMEGNQPQHF
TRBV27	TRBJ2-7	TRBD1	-	TGTGCCAGCAGTTCCCAGACAGGGGGCCGCTACGAGCAGTACTTC	CASSSQTGGRYEQYF
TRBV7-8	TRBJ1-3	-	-	TGTGCCAGCAGCTTCCGAGTACAGGGTGGCGGAAACACCATATATTTT	CASSFRVQGGGNTIYF
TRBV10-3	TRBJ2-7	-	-	TGTGCCATCAGTGAGTCCCGGGGGTACGAGCAGTACTTC	CAISESRGYEQYF
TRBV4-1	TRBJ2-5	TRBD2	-	TGCGCCAGCAGCCCCAGCGGGGAAATCCAAGAGACCCAGTACTTC	CASSPSGEIQETQYF
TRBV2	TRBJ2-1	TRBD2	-	TGTGCCAGCAGCCTAGCGGCATACAATGAGCAGTTCTTC	CASSLAAYNEQFF
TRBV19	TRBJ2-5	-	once	TGTGCCAGTAGTATAGCCCCCCCAGGGGTCTCGTACCAAGAGACCCAGTACTTC	CASSIAPPGVSYQETQYF
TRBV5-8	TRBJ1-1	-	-	TGTGCCAGCAGCGGCTCCGGGGGGAACACTGAAGCTTTCTTT	CASSGSGGNTEAFF